The 3 T cell receptor beta chains in this list originate from one sample, sequenced in a study of T cells after yellow fever vaccination. MiXCR, run by TCRdb on the 5' RACE reads, gives a single entry per CDR3 protein. The table includes about 340,000 distinct CDR3 sequences, around 13% detected once. Material: CD4+ T cells sorted from PBMCs, obtained 15 days after the yellow fever booster vaccination. These receptors were taken from a man younger than 35 who received the YFV17D yellow fever vaccine.

The V gene is TRBV29-1, the J gene TRBJ2-1; D is uncertain. The V end lost 6 bases, the J end lost 1 base, and 13 bases lay between the germline ends. This CDR3 contains 14 residues. Germline values: CDR1 SQVTM, CDR2 ANQGSEA. The CDR3 coding sequence is TGCAGCGTAAAACAGAGCCCTTCCTACAATGAGCAGTTCTTC. Translating it yields CSVKQSPSYNEQFF.

In this sample, this clonotype turned up a few times. CDR3 sequence reads: CASSQTRGLPNYGYTF. The CDR3 bases are TGTGCCAGCAGCCAAACACGTGGGCTGCCTAACTATGGCTACACCTTC. V usage is TRBV3-1 and J usage is TRBJ1-2; D ambiguous. The V gene's germline CDR1 is LGHDT and CDR2 YNNKEL (reference sequence). There are 16 residues in the CDR3. The V and J ends lost 2 bases and 0 bases respectively, with 13 bases between them. The full variable domain, with the rest looked up from reference TRBV3-1 and TRBJ1-2, is DTAVSQTPKYLVTQMGNDKSIKCEQNLGHDTMYWYKQDSKKFLKIMFSYNNKELIINETVPNRFSPKSPDKAHLNLHINSLELGDSAVYFCASSQTRGLPNYGYTFGSGTRLTVV.

The J gene is TRBJ2-5, the V gene TRBV20-1; TRBD2 agrees at 8 bases. Germline values: CDR1 DFQATT, CDR2 SNEGSKA (reference sequence). The V segment lost 1 base and the J segment 7 bases; nucleotides outside the gene matches: 5. This CDR3 is built from 13 residues. The CDR3: CSARGSGAPTQYF. Written as DNA, the CDR3 is TGCAGTGCTAGAGGTAGCGGGGCCCCGACCCAGTACTTC.